This T cell receptor beta chain was captured in a study of cytomegalovirus exposure and HLA in healthy donors. General observations from the study: Most TCR beta V segments were productive about 90% or about 30% of the time in an earlier analysis. Fewer N-insertions than the roughly 670-donor mean were reportedly shown by an Asian-associated ancestry cluster in a later analysis. Many donors shared some public TCRs, even though most TCR sequences were rare. Some TCR beta chains (more than 150 of them) were listed as cytomegalovirus-associated.

The germline gives CDR1 LNHDA, CDR2 SQIVND (reference sequence). Trimming took off 2 bases at V and 6 bases at J, with 11 bases between the two ends. The CDR3 is made up of 14 amino acids. Of note for this clone: What it binds is not known.

The primer mix had 60 Vbeta and 13 Jbeta primers. The assay was immunoSEQ multiplex PCR, and TCRdb's table has in-frame clones only and misses some. Altogether 75,000 to 80,000 clones are present, around 78% being singletons, with the ten largest covering 1.5% to 2%. The receptor comes from a man aged 40-49 years in good health and CMV-seronegative. The chain has TRBV19 and TRBJ2-1, with D possibly TRBD2 on 6 matching bases. Specimen: PBMCs. DNA for the CDR3: TGTGCCAGTAGTATAACCGGGAGTTCCAATGAGCAGTTCTTC. Protein sequence: CASSITGSSNEQFF.